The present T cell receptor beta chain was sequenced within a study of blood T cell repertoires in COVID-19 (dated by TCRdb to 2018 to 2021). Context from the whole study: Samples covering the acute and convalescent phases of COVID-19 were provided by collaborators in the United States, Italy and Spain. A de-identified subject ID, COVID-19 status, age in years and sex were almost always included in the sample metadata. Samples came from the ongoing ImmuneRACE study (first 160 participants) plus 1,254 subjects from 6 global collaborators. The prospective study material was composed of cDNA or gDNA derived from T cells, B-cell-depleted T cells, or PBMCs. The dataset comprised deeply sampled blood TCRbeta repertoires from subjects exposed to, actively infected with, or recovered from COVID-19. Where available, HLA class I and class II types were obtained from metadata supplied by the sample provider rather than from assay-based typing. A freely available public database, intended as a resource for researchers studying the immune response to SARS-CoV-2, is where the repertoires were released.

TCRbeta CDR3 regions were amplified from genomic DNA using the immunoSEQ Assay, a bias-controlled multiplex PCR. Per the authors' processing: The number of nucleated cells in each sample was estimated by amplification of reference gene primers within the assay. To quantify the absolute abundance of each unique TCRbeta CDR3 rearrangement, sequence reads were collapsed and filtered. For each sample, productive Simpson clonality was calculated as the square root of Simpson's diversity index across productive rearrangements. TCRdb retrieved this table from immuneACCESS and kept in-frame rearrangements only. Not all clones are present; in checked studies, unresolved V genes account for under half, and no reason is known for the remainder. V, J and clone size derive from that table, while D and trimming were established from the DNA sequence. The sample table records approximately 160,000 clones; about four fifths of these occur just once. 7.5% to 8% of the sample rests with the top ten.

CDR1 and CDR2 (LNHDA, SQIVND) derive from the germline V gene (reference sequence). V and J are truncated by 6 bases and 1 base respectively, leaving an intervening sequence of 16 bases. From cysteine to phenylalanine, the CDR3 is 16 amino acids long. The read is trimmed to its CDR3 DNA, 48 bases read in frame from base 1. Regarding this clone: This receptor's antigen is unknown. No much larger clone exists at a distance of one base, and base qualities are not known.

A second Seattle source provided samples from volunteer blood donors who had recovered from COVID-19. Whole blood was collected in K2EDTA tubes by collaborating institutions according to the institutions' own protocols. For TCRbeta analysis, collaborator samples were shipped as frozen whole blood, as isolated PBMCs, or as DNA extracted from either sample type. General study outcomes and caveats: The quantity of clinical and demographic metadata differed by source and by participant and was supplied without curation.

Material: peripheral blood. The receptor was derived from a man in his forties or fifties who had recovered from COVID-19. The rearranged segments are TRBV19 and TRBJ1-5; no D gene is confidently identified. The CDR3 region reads CASRQNAQLSNQPQHF. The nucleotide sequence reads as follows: TGTGCCAGTAGGCAGAACGCTCAATTAAGCAATCAGCCCCAGCATTTT.